This T cell receptor beta chain was sequenced for a study of early T cells in non-severe SARS-CoV-2 infection. On the study more broadly: Sequencing input comprised bulk RNA from unsorted whole blood; chain pairing was not available. Study-level findings and limits: Matching with VDJdb favored anti-spike CD8 responses (missing private and CD4 specificities).

The table lists this clonotype with a few counts. The antigen is undetermined. This CDR3 region has 15 residues. Germline V gives CDR1 LGHNA, CDR2 YNFKEQ. V was cut by 4 bases and J by 2 bases, with 15 bases left in between. Unique molecular identifiers tagged individual cDNA molecules. TCRdb independently ran MiXCR on the 5' RACE reads; one entry per CDR3 protein. Here the sample spans 59,000 or so distinct CDR3 sequences, 10% to 15% being singletons. This chain uses TRBV4-2 with TRBJ2-7; D might be TRBD2 (6 bases). The source of this sequence is an adult who was a healthcare worker with PCR-confirmed SARS-CoV-2 infection or an uninfected control (not recorded which). The starting material was whole blood, obtained at baseline. The CDR3 region is CASSPQAGHAYEQYF. The CDR3 DNA follows: TGTGCCAGCAGCCCCCAAGCGGGTCATGCCTACGAGCAGTACTTC.